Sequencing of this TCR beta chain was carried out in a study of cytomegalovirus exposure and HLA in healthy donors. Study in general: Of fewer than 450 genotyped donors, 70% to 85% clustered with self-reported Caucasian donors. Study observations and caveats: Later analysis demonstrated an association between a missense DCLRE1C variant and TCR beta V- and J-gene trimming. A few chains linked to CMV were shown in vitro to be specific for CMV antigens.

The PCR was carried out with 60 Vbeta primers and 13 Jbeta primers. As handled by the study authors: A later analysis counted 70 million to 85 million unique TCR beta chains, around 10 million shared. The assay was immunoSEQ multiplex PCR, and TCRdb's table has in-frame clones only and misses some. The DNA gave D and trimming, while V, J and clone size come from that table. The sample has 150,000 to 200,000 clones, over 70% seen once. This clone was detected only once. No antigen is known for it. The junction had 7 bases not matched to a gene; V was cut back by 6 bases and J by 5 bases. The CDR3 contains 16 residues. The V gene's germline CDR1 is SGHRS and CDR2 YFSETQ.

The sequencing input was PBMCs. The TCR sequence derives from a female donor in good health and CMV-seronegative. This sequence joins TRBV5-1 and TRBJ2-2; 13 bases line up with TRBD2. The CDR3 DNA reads TGCGCCAGCAACCCACTAGCGGGGGGGCGGACCGGGGAGCTGTTTTTT. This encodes CASNPLAGGRTGELFF.